The clone carrying this TCR beta chain is classed as medium-sized. Naive and memory CD4+ T cell DNA was deep-sequenced without culture. Some clones are missing from TCRdb's copy, which holds only in-frame ones; the method was immunoSEQ multiplex PCR. The table records some 65,000 clones, 80% to 90% of them present only once. V was trimmed by 0 bases and J by 0 bases, leaving 8 bases between them. Germline V gene data show CDR1 as MGHRA and CDR2 as YSYEKL. The CDR3 runs 16 residues. The data stem from a study of CD4 T cells in relation to SARS-CoV-2 and coronaviruses. Before the COVID-19 pandemic, during about 2011-2019, CD4+ T cells were taken from unexposed donors.

The origin of this receptor is a human donor in good health. This chain links TRBV4-1 with TRBJ2-2, with D uncertain. Sequenced material: memory CD4+ T cells from PBMCs. The CDR3: CASSQEAFANTGELFF. DNA of the CDR3: TGCGCCAGCAGCCAAGAGGCCTTCGCGAACACCGGGGAGCTGTTTTTT.